This T cell receptor (beta chain) derives from a study of T-cell memory formation after mild COVID-19. The wider study: Largely, TCR clusters stayed within a single donor. Findings and caveats of the study: A second wave expanding day 15 to 37 was CD4+-biased; contracting clones were balanced. Day 37-peaking second-wave clones had unconfirmed SARS-CoV-2 specificity.

TCRdb re-called the 5' RACE reads with MiXCR, one entry per CDR3 protein. The sample includes 390,000 or so distinct CDR3 sequences, 16% of them seen just once. The CDR3 runs 14 residues. Looked up from germline, CDR1 is ENHRY and CDR2 is SYGVKD. V shed 6 bases and J 4 bases; nucleotides not matched to a gene: 8. The sample holds a few counts of this clonotype. What it binds is not known. This clonotype was obtained from a man aged 18 to 29 who had mild COVID-19 (a few samples of this study predate the infection). Cell type and time point are not known. The sample consisted of PBMCs or a T cell subset sorted from them (not recorded which). V usage is TRBV10-3 and J usage is TRBJ2-7, with TRBD1 identical over 8 bases. CDR3 amino acids: CAIREGQAKYEQYF. The CDR3 DNA is TGTGCCATCAGGGAGGGACAGGCGAAGTACGAGCAGTACTTC.